The 28 T cell receptor beta chains reported below all come from one sample, sequenced in a study of identical twins. Each CDR3 protein is one row after TCRdb ran MiXCR on the 5' RACE reads. The sample has more than 650,000 distinct CDR3 sequences; around 5.7% are singletons. Sequencing input: naive T cells sorted from blood. The receptors were sampled from a man aged 18 to 30 in good health.

This clonotype was seen a handful of times. The chain carries TRBV6-1 and TRBJ2-7, with D perhaps being TRBD1 or TRBD2 (5 bases each). V dropped 6 bases and J dropped 3 bases, with 24 bases sitting between them. This CDR3 comprises 17 residues. CDR1 and CDR2 from the germline V gene are MNHNS and SASEGT. As DNA, the CDR3 is TGTGCCAGCAGCCCGGAAATGTCGGGGCCAACTAGCTACGAGCAGTACTTC. Protein product: CASSPEMSGPTSYEQYF.

This clonotype was observed at least ten times. This chain links TRBV29-1 with TRBJ2-7, with 11 bases aligning to TRBD1. CDR1 and CDR2 (germline): SQVTM, ANQGSEA. V lost 8 bases to trimming and J lost 5 bases; unmatched junction nucleotides: 8. CDR3 size: 13 residues. DNA for the CDR3: TGCAGCAGCTGGACAGGGGGCAACGACGAGCAGTACTTC. Translation gives CSSWTGGNDEQYF.

The genes are TRBV5-1 and TRBJ2-7; possibly TRBD1 for D (5 bases). There are 15 residues in the CDR3. V lost 1 base, J lost 5 bases, and 16 bases lay in between. From germline, CDR1 is SGHRS and CDR2 YFSETQ. CDR3 protein: CASSLSRQGLHEQYF. The CDR3 DNA reads as TGCGCCAGCAGCTTGTCGAGGCAGGGCTTACACGAGCAGTACTTC.

The chain couples TRBV6-2 or TRBV6-3 to TRBJ2-7; 12 bases are shared with TRBD2. Germline CDR1 reads MNHEY; CDR2 reads SVGEGT. Trimming cost V 0 bases and J 2 bases; bases outside gene matches: 11. The CDR3 has 19 residues. The CDR3 region has the DNA TGTGCCAGCAGTTACTCGATTGGGCTAGCGGGAGGGAGAACCTACGAGCAGTACTTC. It encodes CASSYSIGLAGGRTYEQYF.

This clonotype was counted ten times or more. The chain joins TRBV6-1 to TRBJ1-5; unclear D gene. CDR1 and CDR2 (germline): MNHNS, SASEGT. The V and J ends lost 10 bases and 4 bases respectively, with 14 bases between them. The CDR3 runs to 13 residues. This chain's CDR3 is CATRPVGNQPQHF. In DNA, the CDR3 is TGTGCCACCAGGCCCGTAGGGAATCAGCCCCAGCATTTT.

The chain recombines TRBV19 with TRBJ1-5; 9 nucleotides line up with TRBD1. This CDR3 region has 14 residues. Germline CDR1 reads LNHDA; CDR2 reads SQIVND (reference sequence). The J segment lost 7 bases and the V segment lost 5 bases, leaving 6 bases of the junction unmatched. The CDR3 loop is CASSEQGAQQPQHF. The CDR3 nucleotides are TGTGCCAGTAGTGAACAGGGGGCCCAGCAGCCCCAGCATTTT.

The chain links TRBV27 to TRBJ2-1; 8 bases map to TRBD2. This CDR3 is 18 amino acids long. Germline V gene lookup returns CDR1 MNHEY and CDR2 SMNVEV (reference sequence). With V trimmed by 7 bases and J by 0 bases, 14 bases remained unmatched. In DNA, the CDR3 is TGTGCCAGCACCTATCGGGGACTAGGGATTCACTCCTACAATGAGCAGTTCTTC. It is translated as CASTYRGLGIHSYNEQFF.

In its sample, this clonotype was seen many times. The chain employs TRBV9 and TRBJ2-7, with 10 bases fitting TRBD1. V shed 4 bases and J 7 bases; nucleotides not matched to a gene: 8. Germline V gene lookup returns CDR1 SGDLS and CDR2 YYNGEE. This CDR3 has 14 amino acids. This CDR3 is CASSNRDRGGEQYF. The DNA of the CDR3 is TGTGCCAGCAGCAACCGGGACAGGGGAGGAGAGCAGTACTTC.

This clonotype was observed at least ten times. The chain recombines TRBV5-1 with TRBJ2-3; 11 nucleotides align to TRBD2. Germline trimming cut 4 bases from V and 6 bases from J; bases unmatched to any gene: 10. CDR1 is SGHRS and CDR2 is YFSETQ in the germline V gene. The CDR3 has 16 residues. CDR3 coding DNA: TGCGCCAGCAGCCCATCTCTAGCGGGAGGAGGCGATACGCAGTATTTT. This sequence encodes CASSPSLAGGGDTQYF.

The chain combines TRBV7-9 with TRBJ2-5; D unclear. Deletions cut 1 base from V and 2 bases from J, with 11 bases between. Germline CDR1 reads SEHNR; CDR2 reads FQNEAQ (reference sequence). This CDR3 has 15 residues. The CDR3 sequence: CASSLVLATQETQYF. The DNA of the CDR3 is TGTGCCAGCAGCTTAGTCTTGGCGACTCAAGAGACCCAGTACTTC.

This clonotype has at least ten counts. CDR3 in amino acids: CASSLDRRRAKETQYF. As DNA, the CDR3 is TGTGCCAGCAGCTTAGACAGGCGACGGGCGAAAGAGACCCAGTACTTC. The chain carries TRBV7-8 and TRBJ2-5, with TRBD1 as a possible D gene (5 bases). Germline V gene sequence: CDR1 SGHVS, CDR2 FQNEAQ. Trimming pared 1 base from V and 3 bases from J, leaving 15 bases between. This CDR3 has 16 residues.

The chain's CDR3 is CACQLSSPLHF. The CDR3 nucleotides are TGTGCGTGCCAGCTCAGTTCACCCCTCCACTTT. The rearrangement joins TRBV30 to TRBJ1-6; D is uncertain. Germline V lookup: CDR1 GTSNPN, CDR2 SVGIG (reference sequence). The CDR3 spans 11 residues. Drawing the rest from reference TRBV30 and TRBJ1-6, the complete variable domain is SQTIHQWPATLVQPVGSPLSLECTVEGTSNPNLYWYRQAAGRGLQLLFYSVGIGQISSEVPQNLSASRPQDRQFILSSKKLLLSDSGFYLCACQLSSPLHFGNGTRLTVT.

In this sample, this clonotype turned up a few times. The genes are TRBV6-5 and TRBJ1-1; maybe TRBD1 (6 bases). This CDR3 spans 14 amino acids. Germline V gene data show CDR1 as MNHEY and CDR2 as SVGAGI. V lost 0 bases and J lost 5, with 10 bases in between. CDR3 DNA: TGTGCCAGCAGTTACTCGAACAGGGTGACTGAAGCTTTCTTT. Its translation: CASSYSNRVTEAFF.

This clonotype was recorded at least ten times. The rearrangement links TRBV20-1 to TRBJ2-1, with D hard to call. The V and J ends lost 0 bases and 5 bases respectively, with 5 bases between them. This CDR3 has 12 amino acids. Germline lookup yields CDR1 DFQATT and CDR2 SNEGSKA (reference sequence). The DNA of the CDR3 is TGCAGTGCTAGAGATCTTAACAATGAGCAGTTCTTC. Translation gives CSARDLNNEQFF.

This clonotype was found a few times. This chain uses TRBV28 with TRBJ2-7; 7 nucleotides match TRBD1. There are 14 residues in the CDR3. Germline values: CDR1 MDHEN, CDR2 SYDVKM. V trimming: 5 bases; J trimming: 4 bases; junction bases outside the gene matches: 8. This CDR3 is CASSEGQTNYEQYF. CDR3 DNA sequence: TGTGCCAGCAGTGAGGGACAGACTAATTACGAGCAGTACTTC. Full variable domain (rest looked up from reference TRBV28 and TRBJ2-7): DVKVTQSSRYLVKRTGEKVFLECVQDMDHENMFWYRQDPGLGLRLIYFSYDVKMKEKGDIPEGYSVSREKKERFSLILESASTNQTSMYLCASSEGQTNYEQYFGPGTRLTVT.

At least ten counts were recorded for this clonotype. The chain is built from TRBV6-2 or TRBV6-3 and TRBJ1-5; D is perhaps TRBD1 (5 bases). From germline, CDR1 is MNHEY and CDR2 SVGEGT. V was cut by 6 bases and J by 2 bases, with 14 bases left in between. The CDR3 has 15 amino acids. CDR3 sequence reads: CASSYLTGGNQPQHF. The CDR3 DNA is TGTGCCAGCAGCTACCTTACAGGAGGCAATCAGCCCCAGCATTTT.

This clonotype was counted at least ten times. The chain couples TRBV27 to TRBJ2-7; tentatively, D is TRBD1 or TRBD2 (5 bases each). V lost 6 bases, J lost 6 bases, and 15 bases lay in between. The V gene's germline CDR1 is MNHEY and CDR2 SMNVEV (reference sequence). The length of the CDR3 is 13 residues. The CDR3 nucleotides read TGTGCCAGCAGCAAAACGGGACCCCCCGAGCAGTACGTC. This codes for CASSKTGPPEQYV.

This clonotype was detected many times. DNA for the CDR3: TGTGCCTCCCGGCGGGCTTCGAGCTCCTACAATGAGCAGTTCTTC. It specifies CASRRASSSYNEQFF. V usage is TRBV27 and J usage is TRBJ2-1; D possibly corresponds to TRBD2 (5 bases). The CDR3 consists of 15 residues. Between the trimmed V and J ends, which lost 11 bases and 0 bases, there was a span of 17 bases. Germline V CDR1 and CDR2: MNHEY, SMNVEV (reference sequence).

This clonotype came up many times. The CDR3 is CSVLGLAGGGNEQFF. DNA for the CDR3: TGCAGCGTCTTAGGACTAGCGGGAGGGGGCAATGAGCAGTTCTTC. This chain connects TRBV29-1 to TRBJ2-1, with 15 bases aligning to TRBD2. This CDR3 has 15 residues. V dropped 6 bases and J dropped 6; count of bases not matched to a gene: 6. Germline V gene lookup returns CDR1 SQVTM and CDR2 ANQGSEA.

This clonotype was counted at least ten times. The chain carries TRBV12-3 or TRBV12-4 and TRBJ2-2, with 10 bases identical to TRBD2. V shed 4 bases, J shed 3 bases, and the junction held 5 bases outside the gene matches. This CDR3 has 16 amino acids. The CDR3 DNA follows: TGTGCCAGCAGTTCCTCTAGCGGGAGTTACACCGGGGAGCTGTTTTTT. This gives the protein CASSSSSGSYTGELFF.

This chain links TRBV11-2 with TRBJ2-7; perhaps TRBD1 as D (7 bases). This CDR3 comprises 11 residues. CDR1 is SGHAT, CDR2 FQNNGV, per germline. The chain's CDR3 is CASSHFQGEDV. The CDR3 DNA reads TGTGCCAGCAGTCACTTCCAGGGGGAGGACGTC.

In this sample, this clonotype turned up many times. This chain uses TRBV20-1 with TRBJ2-3; 14 positions agree with TRBD2. J gave up 2 bases and V 1 base, and 11 bases lay outside the gene matches. The V gene's germline CDR1 is DFQATT and CDR2 SNEGSKA (reference sequence). This CDR3 spans 19 amino acids. The CDR3 coding sequence is TGCAGTGCTAGAGGGCAGACCGGGACTAGCGGGAGTTTCACAGATACGCAGTATTTT. As protein: CSARGQTGTSGSFTDTQYF.

The J gene is TRBJ2-1, the V gene TRBV5-1; 9 bases agree with TRBD1. With 4 bases clipped from V and 0 bases from J, the junction kept 11 bases outside the gene matches. The CDR3 totals 18 residues. CDR1 is SGHRS, CDR2 YFSETQ, per germline. The CDR3 reads CASSAGTGSFSSYNEQFF. CDR3 coding DNA: TGCGCCAGCAGCGCCGGGACAGGGTCGTTTAGCTCCTACAATGAGCAGTTCTTC.

In this sample, this clonotype turned up many times. Here the CDR3 reads CASAAGTGNTIYF. Here the CDR3 DNA reads TGTGCCAGCGCGGCAGGGACTGGAAACACCATATATTTT. The chain has TRBV7-2 and TRBJ1-3, with D perhaps TRBD1 (5 bases). CDR3 length: 13 residues. Per the germline V gene, CDR1 is SGHTA and CDR2 is FQGNSA. Between the trimmed V and J ends, which lost 8 bases and 2 bases, there was a span of 10 bases. The full variable domain, with the rest looked up from reference TRBV7-2 and TRBJ1-3, is GAGVSQSPSNKVTEKGKDVELRCDPISGHTALYWYRQSLGQGLEFLIYFQGNSAPDKSGLPSDRFSAERTGGSVSTLTIQRTQQEDSAVYLCASAAGTGNTIYFGEGSWLTVV.

This clonotype was recorded at least ten times. The J gene is TRBJ2-1, the V gene TRBV20-1, with 7 bases that match TRBD2. After removal of 5 bases from V and 0 bases from J, the junction contained 10 bases not matched to a gene. This CDR3 is 16 amino acids long. Germline lookup yields CDR1 DFQATT and CDR2 SNEGSKA (reference sequence). The CDR3: CSASSSGASSYNEQFF. Written as DNA, the CDR3 is TGCAGTGCTTCATCTAGCGGAGCCTCCTCCTACAATGAGCAGTTCTTC.

This clonotype was counted many times. The chain carries TRBV29-1 and TRBJ2-2; the D gene could be TRBD1 or TRBD2 (6 bases each). The CDR3 loop spans 16 amino acids. Germline lookup yields CDR1 SQVTM and CDR2 ANQGSEA. Trimming left V 1 base short and J 5 bases short, with 17 bases between. CDR3 coding DNA: TGCAGCGTTGAAGCCCCCCCGGGGGCGGTTACCGGGGAGCTGTTTTTT. Protein: CSVEAPPGAVTGELFF.

This clonotype was counted a few times. The V gene is TRBV20-1, the J gene TRBJ2-3; 12 nucleotides line up with TRBD2. The CDR3 consists of 14 residues. Per the germline V gene, CDR1 is DFQATT and CDR2 is SNEGSKA (reference sequence). V was clipped by 5 bases and J by 5 bases; unmatched bases: 5. The CDR3 DNA sequence: TGCAGTGCTCCTACTAGCGGGAGGAGAGATACGCAGTATTTT. This codes for CSAPTSGRRDTQYF.

This clonotype was recorded many times. The chain employs TRBV28 and TRBJ2-5; the D is unclear. This CDR3 is 12 amino acids long. Deletions cut 10 bases from V and 1 base from J, with 10 bases between. Germline-derived CDR1 and CDR2 are MDHEN and SYDVKM. The CDR3: CATFDLQETQYF. The CDR3 bases are TGTGCCACCTTCGACCTCCAAGAGACCCAGTACTTC.